In its sample, the clone carrying this T cell receptor beta chain was seen a few times. The record originates from a study of blood T cell repertoires in COVID-19. Across the whole study: The study drew acute and convalescent COVID-19 samples from the United States, Italy and Spain. From T cells, B-cell-depleted T cells, or PBMCs came the material, which was cDNA or gDNA.

Under the authors' procedure: For nucleated cells, counts were estimated from reference gene primer amplification. Repertoires were generated with immunoSEQ multiplex PCR, while TCRdb's copy carries only in-frame clones and drops some. From that table come the V and J calls and clone size; the DNA was used to work out D and trimming. The sample carries tens of thousands of clones, 55% to 75% recorded once. The CDR3 has 13 residues. V lost 3 bases to trimming and J lost 7 bases; unmatched junction nucleotides: 3. The germline V gene has CDR1 KGHSH and CDR2 LQKENI. The sample consisted of peripheral blood. The source of this sequence is an elderly man with acute or convalescent COVID-19. This rearrangement joins TRBV18 to TRBJ1-2; 9 nucleotides match TRBD1. In DNA, the CDR3 is TGTGCCAGCTCACCGGGACAGGGCGGTGGCTACACCTTC. Encoded protein: CASSPGQGGGYTF. Together with reference TRBV18 and TRBJ1-2, the CDR3 gives the full variable domain: NAGVMQNPRHLVRRRGQEARLRCSPMKGHSHVYWYRQLPEEGLKFMVYLQKENIIDESGMPKERFSAEFPKEGPSILRIQQVVRGDSAAYFCASSPGQGGGYTFGSGTRLTVV.